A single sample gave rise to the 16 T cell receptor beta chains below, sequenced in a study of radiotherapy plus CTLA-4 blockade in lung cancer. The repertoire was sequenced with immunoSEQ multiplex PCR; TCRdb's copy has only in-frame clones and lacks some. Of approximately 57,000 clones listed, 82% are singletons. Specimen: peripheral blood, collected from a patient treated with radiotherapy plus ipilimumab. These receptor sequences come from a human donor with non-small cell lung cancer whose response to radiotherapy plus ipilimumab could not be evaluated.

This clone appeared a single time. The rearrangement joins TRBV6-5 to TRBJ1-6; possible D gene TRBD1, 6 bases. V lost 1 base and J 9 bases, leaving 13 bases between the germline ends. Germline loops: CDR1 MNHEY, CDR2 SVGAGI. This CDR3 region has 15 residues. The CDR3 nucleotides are TGTGCCAGCAGTTACTTCCAGGGGAGTAGTTCACCCCTCCACTTT. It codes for CASSYFQGSSSPLHF.

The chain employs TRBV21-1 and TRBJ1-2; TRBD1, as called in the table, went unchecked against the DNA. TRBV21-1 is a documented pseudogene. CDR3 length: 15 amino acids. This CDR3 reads CASSKGRQGRYGYTF. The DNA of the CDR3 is TGTGCCAGCAGCAAAGGCCGACAGGGGCGCTATGGCTACACCTTC.

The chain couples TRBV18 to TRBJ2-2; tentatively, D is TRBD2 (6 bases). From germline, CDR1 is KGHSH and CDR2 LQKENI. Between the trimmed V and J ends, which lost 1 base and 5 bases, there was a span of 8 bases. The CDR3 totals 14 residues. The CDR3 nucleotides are TGTGCCAGCTCACCACAGGGAGGAACCGGGGAGCTGTTTTTT. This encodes CASSPQGGTGELFF.

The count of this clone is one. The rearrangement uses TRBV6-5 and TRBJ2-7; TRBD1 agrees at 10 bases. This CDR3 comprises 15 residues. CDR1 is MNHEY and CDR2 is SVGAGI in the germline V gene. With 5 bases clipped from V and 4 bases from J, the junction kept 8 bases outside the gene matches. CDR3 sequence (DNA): TGTGCCAGCAGTAAAGGGACAGGGGAGACTTACGAGCAGTACTTC. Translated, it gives CASSKGTGETYEQYF.

In DNA, the CDR3 is TGTGCCAGTAGTACCCATCGGACAGCCTTAGCCAAAAACATTCAGTACTTC. Encoded protein: CASSTHRTALAKNIQYF. The rearrangement uses TRBV19 and TRBJ2-4; D may be TRBD1 (6 bases). V gave up 4 bases and J gave up 0 bases, with 16 bases separating them. The CDR3 contains 17 residues. The germline gives CDR1 LNHDA, CDR2 SQIVND (reference sequence).

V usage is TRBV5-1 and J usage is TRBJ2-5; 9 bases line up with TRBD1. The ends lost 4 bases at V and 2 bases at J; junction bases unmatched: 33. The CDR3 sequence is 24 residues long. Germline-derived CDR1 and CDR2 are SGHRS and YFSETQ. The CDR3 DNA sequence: TGCGCCAGCAGCGGCCCGAACGTACCAAGAGACCCAGTACTCCGGACAGGGGTGCAAGAGACCCAGTACTTC. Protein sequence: CASSGPNVPRDPVLRTGVQETQYF.

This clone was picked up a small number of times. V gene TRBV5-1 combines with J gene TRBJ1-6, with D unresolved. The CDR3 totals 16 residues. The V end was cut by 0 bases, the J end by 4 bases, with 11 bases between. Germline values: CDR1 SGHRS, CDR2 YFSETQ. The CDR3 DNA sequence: TGCGCCAGCAGCTTGGCCGCGGAGACTTATAATTCACCCCTCCACTTT. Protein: CASSLAAETYNSPLHF.

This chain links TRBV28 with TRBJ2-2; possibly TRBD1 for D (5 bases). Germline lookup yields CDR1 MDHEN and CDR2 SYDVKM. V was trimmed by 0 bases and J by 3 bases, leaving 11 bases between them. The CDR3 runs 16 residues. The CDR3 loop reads CASSLWGREDTGELFF. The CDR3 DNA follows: TGTGCCAGCAGTTTATGGGGGCGCGAGGACACCGGGGAGCTGTTTTTT.

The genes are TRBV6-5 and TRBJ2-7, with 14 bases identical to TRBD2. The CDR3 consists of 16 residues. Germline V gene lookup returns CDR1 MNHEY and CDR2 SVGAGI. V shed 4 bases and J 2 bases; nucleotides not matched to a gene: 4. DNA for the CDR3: TGTGCCAGCAGTTTTGGACTAGCGGGAGGAACCTACGAGCAGTACTTC. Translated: CASSFGLAGGTYEQYF.

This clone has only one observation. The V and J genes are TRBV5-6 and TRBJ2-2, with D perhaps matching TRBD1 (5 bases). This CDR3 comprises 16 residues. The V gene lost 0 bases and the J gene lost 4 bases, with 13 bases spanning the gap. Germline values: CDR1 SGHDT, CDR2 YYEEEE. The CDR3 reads CASSLEGWQGTGELFF. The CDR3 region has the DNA TGTGCCAGCAGCTTGGAAGGTTGGCAGGGCACCGGGGAGCTGTTTTTT. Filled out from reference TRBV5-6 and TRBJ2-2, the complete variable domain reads DAGVTQSPTHLIKTRGQQVTLRCSPKSGHDTVSWYQQALGQGPQFIFQYYEEEERQRGNFPDRFSGHQFPNYSSELNVNALLLGDSALYLCASSLEGWQGTGELFFGEGSRLTVL.

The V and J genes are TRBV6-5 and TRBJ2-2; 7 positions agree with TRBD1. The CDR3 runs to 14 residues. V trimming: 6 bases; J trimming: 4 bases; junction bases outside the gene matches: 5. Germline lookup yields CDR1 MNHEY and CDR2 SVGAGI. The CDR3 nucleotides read TGTGCCAGCAGCCGACGGGACAGCACCGGGGAGCTGTTTTTT. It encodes CASSRRDSTGELFF.

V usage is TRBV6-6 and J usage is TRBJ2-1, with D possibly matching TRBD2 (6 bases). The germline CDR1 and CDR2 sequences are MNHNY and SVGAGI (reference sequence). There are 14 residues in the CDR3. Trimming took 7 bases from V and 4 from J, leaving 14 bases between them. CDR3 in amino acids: CASTRTGEYNEQFF. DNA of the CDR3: TGTGCCAGCACCAGGACGGGGGAATACAATGAGCAGTTCTTC.

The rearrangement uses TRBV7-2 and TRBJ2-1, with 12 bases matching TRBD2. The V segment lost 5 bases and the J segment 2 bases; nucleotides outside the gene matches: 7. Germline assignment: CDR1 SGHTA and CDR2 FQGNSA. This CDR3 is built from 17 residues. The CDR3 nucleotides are TGTGCCAGCAGCCTCCGACTAGCGGGAGTCCCCTACAATGAGCAGTTCTTC. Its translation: CASSLRLAGVPYNEQFF. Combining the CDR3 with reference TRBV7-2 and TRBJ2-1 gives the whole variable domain GAGVSQSPSNKVTEKGKDVELRCDPISGHTALYWYRQSLGQGLEFLIYFQGNSAPDKSGLPSDRFSAERTGGSVSTLTIQRTQQEDSAVYLCASSLRLAGVPYNEQFFGPGTRLTVL.

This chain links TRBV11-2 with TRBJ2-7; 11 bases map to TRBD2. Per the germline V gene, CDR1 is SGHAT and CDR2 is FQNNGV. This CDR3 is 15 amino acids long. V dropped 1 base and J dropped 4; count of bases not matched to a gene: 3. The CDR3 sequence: CASSLVAGGPYEQYF. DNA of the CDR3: TGTGCCAGCAGCTTAGTAGCGGGGGGGCCATACGAGCAGTACTTC.

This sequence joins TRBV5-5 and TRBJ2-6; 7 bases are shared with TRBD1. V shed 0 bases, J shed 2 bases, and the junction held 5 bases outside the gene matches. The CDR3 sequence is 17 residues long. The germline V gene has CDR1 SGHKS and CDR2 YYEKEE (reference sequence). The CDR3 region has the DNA TGTGCCAGCAGCTTGGTTCAGGGGGTGACTGGGGCCAACGTCCTGACTTTC. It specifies CASSLVQGVTGANVLTF.

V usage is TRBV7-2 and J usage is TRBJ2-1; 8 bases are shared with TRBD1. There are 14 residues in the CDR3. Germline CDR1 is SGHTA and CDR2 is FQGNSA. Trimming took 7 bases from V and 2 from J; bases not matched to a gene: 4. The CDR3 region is CASTRQGTYNEQFF. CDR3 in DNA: TGTGCCAGCACCAGACAGGGGACCTACAATGAGCAGTTCTTC.